This T cell receptor (beta chain) was sequenced for a study of molecular identifiers for immune sequencing clone quantification. Study-wide points: Investigators reportedly could detect spiked Jurkat TCR RNA from one cell among some 940,000 naive cells. Among effectors, clones above 20 RNA copies held over 98% of molecules; among naive cells, under 1%.

Germline CDR1 and CDR2: LNHDA and SQIVND (reference sequence). The CDR3 runs to 15 residues. With respect to this clonotype: Its antigen is not identified. This could be a read error, since a much larger clone is one nucleotide away.

Previously reported methods and listed TCR primers produced the bulk TCR libraries. MiXCR was run by TCRdb on the PCR reads, yielding one entry per CDR3 protein. This table has about 640,000 distinct CDR3 sequences, approximately 20% appearing once. Sorted naive CD8 T cells were those defined as CD8+CD4-CCR7+CD45RA+. This sequence originates from a human donor in good health. Some libraries in this study had Jurkat cell RNA spiked in. Source material: naive CD8+ T cells from blood, with Jurkat cell RNA spiked in. Regarding subset: FACS-sorted CD8+CD4-CCR7+CD45RA+ naive T cells. The rearrangement links TRBV19 to TRBJ1-5; no firm D call. The CDR3 nucleotides are TGTGCCAGTAGTACGGGCGAGATTAGCAATCAGCTCCAGCATTTT. Translating it yields CASSTGEISNQLQHF.